Listed here are 5 T cell receptor beta chains from one sample, sequenced in a study of breast tumors, draining lymph nodes, adjacent tissues. Axillary draining lymph nodes of breast cancer patients supplied the node samples. TCRdb reanalysed the multiplex PCR reads using MiXCR and keeps one entry per CDR3 protein. This table holds about 230,000 distinct CDR3 sequences, 32% found once. The sequencing input was axillary lymph node tissue. These TCRs come from a female donor with breast cancer. Some clones in this sample may be carry-over from other donors' samples.

This chain connects TRBV14 to TRBJ1-2; tentatively, D is TRBD1 (5 bases). CDR1 and CDR2 from the germline V gene are SGHDN and FVKESK. This CDR3 contains 14 residues. V was clipped by 5 bases and J by 1 base, with 11 bases between them. CDR3 amino acids: CASSAQGYNYGYTF. CDR3 bases: TGTGCCAGCAGCGCGCAGGGATATAACTATGGCTACACCTTC.

In its sample, this clonotype was seen many times. The chain is built from TRBV4-3 and TRBJ2-2; D not resolved. Germline CDR1 LGHNA, CDR2 YSLEER. V was clipped by 1 base and J by 3 bases, with 6 bases between them. This CDR3 region has 14 residues. The CDR3 is CASSQVDHTGELFF. For the CDR3, the DNA is TGCGCCAGCAGCCAAGTCGATCACACCGGGGAGCTGTTTTTT.

This clonotype was counted a single time. This rearrangement joins TRBV9 to TRBJ2-3; D call uncertain. The CDR3 sequence is 15 residues long. Trimming removed 0 bases from V and 11 bases from J, with 19 bases in between. Per the germline V gene, CDR1 is SGDLS and CDR2 is YYNGEE. The CDR3 coding sequence is TGTGCCAGCAGCGTAGGAGATGTATCCCACAATGAGCAGTATTTT. Amino acids: CASSVGDVSHNEQYF.

This clonotype was observed many times. The chain carries TRBV6-1 and TRBJ2-7, with 8 bases aligning to TRBD1. Germline V gene data show CDR1 as MNHNS and CDR2 as SASEGT. Trimming at V came to 4 bases and at J to 7 bases, leaving 12 bases not matched to a gene. CDR3 length: 15 amino acids. CDR3: CASSVRQGSAREQYF. The CDR3 region has the DNA TGTGCCAGCAGTGTCCGACAGGGGTCTGCACGGGAGCAGTACTTC.

This clonotype was picked up a small number of times. The chain's CDR3 is CASSHGEGQPQHF. The CDR3 coding sequence is TGTGCCAGCAGTCATGGGGAGGGTCAGCCCCAGCATTTT. The rearrangement uses TRBV6-5 and TRBJ1-5; D remains unclear. This CDR3 contains 13 residues. Germline loops: CDR1 MNHEY, CDR2 SVGAGI. V was clipped by 5 bases and J by 6 bases, with 11 bases between them.